This T cell receptor beta chain was sequenced during a study of T cell responses to AZD1222 COVID-19 vaccine. For the study at large: Investigators merged groups given second doses at roughly 4 or roughly 12 weeks.

The assay was immunoSEQ multiplex PCR, and TCRdb's table has in-frame clones only and misses some. This table has roughly 150,000 clones, roughly 90% appearing once. On this clone: Its antigen is as yet unknown.

Whole-study results and caveats: Reportedly, nearly half of unique spike TCRs recognized epitopes outside B.1.351/B.1.1.7 mutations. The donors showed a predominance of white British ancestry and of females, with possible underestimation of clonal diversity.

CDR3 size: 14 residues. Germline V gives CDR1 MGHRA, CDR2 YSYEKL. V trimming: 9 bases; J trimming: 4 bases; junction bases outside the gene matches: 11. The chain links TRBV4-1 to TRBJ1-2; 7 nucleotides align to TRBD1. The receptor was derived from an adult in good health. The sample consisted of peripheral blood, taken on day 0 of AZD1222 vaccination. CDR3 DNA sequence: TGCGCCAGTACAGAGGGCAGGGGGAGCTATGGCTACACCTTC. Translation: CASTEGRGSYGYTF.